These 5 T cell receptor beta chains were all obtained from the same sample, sequenced in a study of shared clonotypes between healthy human individuals. Libraries were prepared by immunoSEQ multiplex PCR; TCRdb keeps only in-frame clonotypes and omits some of them. The table has around 940,000 clones, about 80% seen once. The sample taken for sequencing was memory CD4+ T cells sorted from blood. Subset indicated: CD45RA-negative fraction. The receptors were gathered from a man aged 18 to 30 in good health.

The chain is built from TRBV27 and TRBJ2-7; tentatively, D is TRBD1 or TRBD2 (5 bases each). The CDR3 runs 12 residues. Trimming pared 6 bases from V and 7 bases from J, leaving 13 bases between. Germline loops: CDR1 MNHEY, CDR2 SMNVEV (reference sequence). The CDR3 nucleotides are TGTGCCAGCAGCCTTACGGGGCGGGAGCAGTACTTC. Its protein product is CASSLTGREQYF.

The chain couples TRBV10-3 to TRBJ1-4; D is undetermined. CDR3 length equals 13 residues. From germline, CDR1 is ENHRY and CDR2 SYGVKD. V was shortened by 7 bases and J by 3 bases, with 9 bases between the two germline ends. CDR3 in amino acids: CAITDGPNEKLFF. CDR3 DNA sequence: TGTGCCATCACCGACGGTCCTAATGAAAAACTGTTTTTT.

This chain joins TRBV27 and TRBJ2-7; D is unresolved. Trimming took 3 bases from V and 0 from J, leaving 12 bases between them. The CDR3 runs to 15 residues. CDR1 MNHEY and CDR2 SMNVEV come from the germline V gene (reference sequence). The CDR3: CASSFVGRSSYEQYF. CDR3 nucleotide sequence: TGTGCCAGCAGTTTTGTCGGACGGAGCTCCTACGAGCAGTACTTC.

This clone was counted only a few times. The chain links TRBV6-6 to TRBJ1-1; the D gene is possibly TRBD1 (5 bases). CDR1 is MNHNY and CDR2 is SVGAGI in the germline V gene (reference sequence). CDR3 size: 12 residues. V dropped 5 bases and J dropped 6 bases, with 10 bases sitting between them. This chain's CDR3 is CASSDKTAEAFF. CDR3 nucleotides: TGTGCCAGCAGTGACAAGACAGCTGAAGCTTTCTTT.

V gene TRBV7-2 combines with J gene TRBJ1-2, with D unresolved. Germline lookup yields CDR1 SGHTA and CDR2 FQGNSA. This CDR3 spans 14 amino acids. The ends were cut back, 3 bases at V and 4 bases at J, with 12 bases in the middle. In DNA form, the CDR3 reads TGTGCCAGCAGCTTTAGACCGGGTCCCTATGGCTACACCTTC. Amino acids: CASSFRPGPYGYTF.